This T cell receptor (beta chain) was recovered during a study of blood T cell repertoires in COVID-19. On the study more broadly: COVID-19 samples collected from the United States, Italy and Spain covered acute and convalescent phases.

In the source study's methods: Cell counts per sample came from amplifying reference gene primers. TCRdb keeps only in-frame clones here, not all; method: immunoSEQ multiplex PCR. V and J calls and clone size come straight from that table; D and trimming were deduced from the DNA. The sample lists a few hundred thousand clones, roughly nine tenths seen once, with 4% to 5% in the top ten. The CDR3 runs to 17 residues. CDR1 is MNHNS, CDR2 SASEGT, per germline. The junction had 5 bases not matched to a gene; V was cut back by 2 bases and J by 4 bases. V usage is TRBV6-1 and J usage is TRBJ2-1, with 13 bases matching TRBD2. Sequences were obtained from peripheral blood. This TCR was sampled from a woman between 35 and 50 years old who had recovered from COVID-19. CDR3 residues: CASSERTSGGLYNEQFF. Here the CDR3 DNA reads TGTGCCAGCAGTGAAAGGACTAGCGGGGGTCTTTACAATGAGCAGTTCTTC.